A selection of T cell receptor beta chains follows, all from one sample in a study of Ad26.COV2.S vaccination and SARS-CoV-2 variants. Profiling relied on immunoSEQ multiplex PCR, and the TCRdb table lists in-frame clones only, not all of them. In the table there are some 340,000 clones, 85% of which are singletons. The sample was peripheral blood, taken in a trial of Ad26.COV2.S vaccine versus placebo. The receptor set was obtained from a person between 18 and 60 years old who received the Ad26.COV2.S COVID-19 vaccine or a placebo. Both conserved end residues are part of each CDR3. The D gene is left open where the match is weak. Clone size is not always given. Where it is, it says once, few, many or a class for expanded clones.

v_gene	abundance	len	d_gene	j_gene	CDR3aa	CDR3nt
TRBV2	few	16	NA	TRBJ1-6	CASSELAPTHNSPLHF	TGTGCCAGCAGTGAACTCGCTCCAACACATAATTCACCCCTCCACTTT
TRBV6-5	once	13	NA	TRBJ1-2	CASSYSRGDGYTF	TGTGCCAGCAGTTACTCGAGAGGGGATGGCTACACCTTC
TRBV7-9	NA	14	TRBD1	TRBJ2-1	CASSPRDRGNEQFF	TGTGCCAGCAGCCCCCGGGACAGGGGGAATGAGCAGTTCTTC
TRBV5-1	NA	17	TRBD1	TRBJ2-6	CASSSDRGGTGANVLTF	TGCGCCAGCAGCTCCGACAGGGGCGGAACTGGGGCCAACGTCCTGACTTTC
TRBV5-4	NA	15	NA	TRBJ2-2	CASSLANQVTGELFF	TGTGCCAGCAGCTTGGCTAACCAGGTCACCGGGGAGCTGTTTTTT
TRBV6-5	once	12	NA	TRBJ1-1	CASMGGGTEAFF	TGTGCCAGCATGGGGGGGGGCACTGAAGCTTTCTTT
TRBV9	NA	16	NA	TRBJ2-2	CASSPQGRTVPGELFF	TGTGCCAGCAGCCCCCAGGGGCGTACCGTCCCCGGGGAGCTGTTTTTT
TRBV6-2/TRBV6-3	NA	14	TRBD2	TRBJ2-7	CASSRLIGGDEQYF	TGTGCCAGCAGTCGACTTATTGGGGGGGACGAGCAGTACTTC
TRBV5-1	NA	18	NA	TRBJ1-3	CASSFLPPQGSSGNTIYF	TGCGCCAGCAGCTTCCTCCCCCCACAGGGAAGCTCTGGAAACACCATATATTTT
TRBV5-1	once	15	NA	TRBJ2-2	CASSSWTANTGELFF	TGCGCCAGCAGCTCCTGGACAGCGAACACCGGGGAGCTGTTTTTT
TRBV6-6	NA	15	TRBD1	TRBJ1-5	CASSNRGLLFQPQHF	TGTGCCAGCAGTAACAGGGGGCTTCTTTTTCAGCCCCAGCATTTT
TRBV28	NA	13	NA	TRBJ2-1	CAAFRGSDNEQFF	TGTGCCGCCTTTCGGGGGAGCGACAATGAGCAGTTCTTC
TRBV11-2	NA	14	NA	TRBJ2-3	CASSLGPSTDTQYF	TGTGCCAGCAGCTTAGGGCCGAGCACAGATACGCAGTATTTT
TRBV11-2	medium-sized	16	TRBD1	TRBJ1-2	CASSPLGRGRIAGYTF	TGTGCCAGCAGCCCCCTCGGGAGGGGGCGAATTGCTGGCTACACCTTC
TRBV5-1	NA	18	TRBD1	TRBJ1-3	CASSAGTGPSSSGNTIYF	TGCGCCAGCAGCGCCGGGACAGGCCCCTCAAGCTCTGGAAACACCATATATTTT
TRBV6-1	NA	15	TRBD1	TRBJ1-5	CASSEWGTVFQPQHF	TGTGCCAGCAGTGAATGGGGGACAGTGTTTCAGCCCCAGCATTTT
TRBV24-1	once	13	NA	TRBJ2-4	CATSDLRGGIQYF	TGTGCCACCAGTGATTTGAGGGGAGGCATTCAGTACTTC
TRBV5-1	NA	13	NA	TRBJ1-5	CASSDGINQPQHF	TGCGCCAGCAGCGACGGAATCAATCAGCCCCAGCATTTT
TRBV7-2	NA	11	NA	TRBJ2-5	CASSYKETQYF	TGTGCCAGCAGCTACAAAGAGACCCAGTACTTC
TRBV28	NA	18	TRBD1	TRBJ2-1	CASSFGQPGQGLPREQFF	TGTGCCAGCAGTTTCGGACAGCCGGGACAGGGGCTCCCACGGGAGCAGTTCTTC
TRBV18	few	15	NA	TRBJ1-3	CASSRTADSGNTIYF	TGTGCCAGCTCACGGACAGCAGACTCTGGAAACACCATATATTTT
TRBV2	NA	13	NA	TRBJ2-7	CASIPGAFYEQYF	TGTGCCAGCATTCCGGGGGCCTTCTACGAGCAGTACTTC
TRBV9	NA	14	TRBD1	TRBJ1-1	CASSADRRGTEAFF	TGTGCCAGCAGCGCGGACAGGCGTGGGACTGAAGCTTTCTTT
TRBV7-9	NA	16	NA	TRBJ2-3	CASSSPAQRHTDTQYF	TGTGCCAGCAGCTCCCCCGCCCAGCGGCACACAGATACGCAGTATTTT
TRBV10-2	NA	15	TRBD2	TRBJ2-1	CASRLAGAPYNEQFF	TGCGCCAGCAGATTAGCGGGGGCCCCTTACAATGAGCAGTTCTTC
TRBV3-1/TRBV3-2	once	13	TRBD1	TRBJ1-2	CASSPGTDYGYTF	TGTGCCAGCAGCCCGGGGACAGACTATGGCTACACCTTC
TRBV2	NA	11	TRBD1	TRBJ2-3	CASSEGTGQYF	TGTGCCAGCAGTGAAGGGACAGGACAGTATTTT
TRBV29-1	NA	13	NA	TRBJ1-1	CSVENHGPGEAFF	TGCAGCGTTGAGAACCATGGCCCAGGTGAAGCTTTCTTT
TRBV7-2	NA	14	NA	TRBJ2-1	CASSLRPRGGEQFF	TGTGCCAGCAGCTTAAGGCCGCGGGGCGGGGAGCAGTTCTTC
TRBV6-5	NA	14	TRBD1	TRBJ1-6	CASSRGQEISPLHF	TGTGCCAGCTCCCGAGGACAGGAAATTTCACCCCTCCACTTT
TRBV6-5	NA	14	TRBD2	TRBJ2-7	CASSKRGGLREQYF	TGTGCCAGCAGTAAGCGGGGGGGCCTCCGCGAGCAGTACTTC